The text below deals with one TCR beta chain. A single record per CDR3 protein comes from TCRdb applying MiXCR to the RT-PCR reads. Seen here are 590,000 or so distinct CDR3 sequences, 14% observed once, and the top ten hold approximately 7.6%. The sample belongs to a study of response to subunit inactivated influenza vaccine. V lost 10 bases to trimming and J lost 1 base, with 22 bases between them. This CDR3 region has 16 residues. The germline V gene has CDR1 LNHDA and CDR2 SQIVND (reference sequence). Sequencing used PBMCs from blood, obtained roughly 2 weeks before vaccination. V and J are TRBV19 and TRBJ2-5; either TRBD1 or TRBD2 may supply D (6 bases each). The origin of this receptor is a man aged 50-59 years who received an inactivated influenza vaccine. Here the CDR3 reads CAMGGPNYGTQETQYF. The CDR3 nucleotides read TGTGCCATGGGGGGCCCAAATTACGGAACCCAAGAGACCCAGTACTTC. Full variable domain (missing parts from reference TRBV19 and TRBJ2-5): DGGITQSPKYLFRKEGQNVTLSCEQNLNHDAMYWYRQDPGQGLRLIYYSQIVNDFQKGDIAEGYSVSREKKESFPLTVTSAQKNPTAFYLCAMGGPNYGTQETQYFGPGTRLLVL.